What follows are 30 T cell receptor beta chains derived from one specimen sequenced in a study of blood T cell repertoires in COVID-19 (dated by TCRdb to 2019 to 2021). The library was prepared using the immunoSEQ multiplex PCR assay. TCRdb obtained this table from immuneACCESS and retained in-frame rearrangements with V and J assigned. These tables miss some clones; where compared with another copy, unresolved V genes account for less than half of the shortfall, and the remainder is unexplained. The sample has some 130,000 clones on record, 65% to 80% of them singletons. The ten largest clones take up approximately 3.6% of the sample. Sequenced material: peripheral blood. The receptors here all came from a man aged 55 to 70 with acute or convalescent COVID-19.

The rearrangement links TRBV28 to TRBJ1-4; the D is unclear. Trimming cost V 1 base and J 8 bases, with 14 bases left between them. The CDR3 extends over 15 amino acids. Per the germline V gene, CDR1 is MDHEN and CDR2 is SYDVKM. CDR3 coding DNA: TGTGCCAGCAGTTTATCCGGGGTGTCGGGCGAAAAACTGTTTTTT. Amino acids: CASSLSGVSGEKLFF.

This rearrangement joins TRBV6-2 or TRBV6-3 to TRBJ1-6; 8 bases align to TRBD1. J gave up 3 bases and V 5 bases, and 3 bases lay outside the gene matches. CDR1 and CDR2 (germline): MNHEY, SVGEGT. CDR3 size: 15 residues. CDR3 residues: CASSDRGFYNSPLHF. In nucleotides, the CDR3 is TGTGCCAGCAGTGACAGGGGTTTCTATAATTCACCCCTCCACTTT.

The chain carries TRBV28 and TRBJ2-1, with 9 bases identical to TRBD2. Unmatched junction bases numbered 11, after V lost 8 bases and J lost 9 bases. This CDR3 comprises 14 residues. Looked up from germline, CDR1 is MDHEN and CDR2 is SYDVKM. DNA of the CDR3: TGTGCCAGCCAACTTAGCGGGAGCTGGGGTGAGCAGTTCTTC. This encodes CASQLSGSWGEQFF.

The chain has TRBV28 and TRBJ1-2, with 8 bases fitting TRBD1. The CDR3 consists of 16 residues. The ends lost 5 bases at V and 4 bases at J; junction bases unmatched: 12. CDR1 and CDR2 from the germline V gene are MDHEN and SYDVKM. The CDR3 here is CASSEPTGDVPYGYTF. The CDR3 nucleotides read TGTGCCAGCAGTGAACCGACAGGGGACGTACCCTATGGCTACACCTTC.

In its sample, this clone was seen a few times. Other DNA variants within this sample encode the same CDR3. The chain carries TRBV7-9 and TRBJ2-2; D is unclear. CDR3 length: 13 residues. In germline, CDR1 is SEHNR, CDR2 FQNEAQ (reference sequence). The V gene lost 1 base and the J gene lost 5 bases, with 5 bases spanning the gap. The CDR3 spells CASSLDLTGELFF. The CDR3 DNA follows: TGTGCCAGCAGCTTAGATTTAACCGGGGAGCTGTTTTTT.

The V call is TRBV19, the J call TRBJ2-5, with 9 bases matching TRBD1. The CDR3 loop spans 18 amino acids. V lost 5 bases and J lost 5; bases outside the gene matches: 18. Germline V gene lookup returns CDR1 LNHDA and CDR2 SQIVND (reference sequence). CDR3 nucleotide sequence: TGTGCCAGTAGTCACAAGGGGACAGGGCTGGATCGTAGGGAGACCCAGTACTTC. It is translated as CASSHKGTGLDRRETQYF.

This clone has more than one count but fewer than ten. The rearrangement joins TRBV19 to TRBJ1-1, with D possibly TRBD1 on 6 matching bases. CDR3 length equals 16 residues. V gave up 6 bases and J gave up 4 bases, with 21 bases separating them. Looked up from germline, CDR1 is LNHDA and CDR2 is SQIVND (reference sequence). CDR3 sequence: CASRGRKGGRITEAFF. The DNA of the CDR3 is TGTGCCAGTAGGGGTAGAAAGGGGGGGCGCATCACTGAAGCTTTCTTT.

This chain connects TRBV11-2 to TRBJ2-1; D may be TRBD1 (5 bases). This CDR3 has 16 residues. Germline CDR1 SGHAT, CDR2 FQNNGV. With 5 bases removed from V and 1 base from J, the gap between germline ends came to 15 bases. CDR3 sequence: CASSNRQGLSYNEQFF. As DNA, the CDR3 is TGTGCCAGCAGCAATCGGCAGGGATTGTCCTACAATGAGCAGTTCTTC.

The chain employs TRBV4-1 and TRBJ1-4; D call uncertain. The germline V and J ends were trimmed by 0 bases and 5 bases, with 10 bases remaining between them. The CDR3 length is 15 residues. Germline CDR1 and CDR2: MGHRA and YSYEKL. CDR3 nucleotides: TGCGCCAGCAGCCAAGACAGGCGCCCGAATGAAAAACTGTTTTTT. Encoded protein: CASSQDRRPNEKLFF.

The rearrangement joins TRBV5-1 to TRBJ2-5, with TRBD1 matching 8 bases. Germline V lookup: CDR1 SGHRS, CDR2 YFSETQ. V trimming: 0 bases; J trimming: 5 bases; junction bases outside the gene matches: 6. The CDR3 length is 15 residues. The CDR3 DNA is TGCGCCAGCAGCTTGGGACAGGGGCCAGAGGAGACCCAGTACTTC. It is translated as CASSLGQGPEETQYF.

This chain uses TRBV27 with TRBJ2-6; the D gene is possibly TRBD1 (5 bases). From germline, CDR1 is MNHEY and CDR2 SMNVEV (reference sequence). Trimming removed 3 bases at V and 2 bases at J, with 17 bases between. This CDR3 is 18 amino acids long. DNA for the CDR3: TGTGCCAGCAGTTTCTCCGCCAGGGTAGGGGCTGGGGCCAACGTCCTGACTTTC. Translating it yields CASSFSARVGAGANVLTF.

The chain is built from TRBV30 and TRBJ2-7, with D possibly being TRBD2 (5 bases). The CDR3 runs 11 residues. Germline V CDR1 and CDR2: GTSNPN, SVGIG (reference sequence). Deletions cut 3 bases from V and 4 bases from J, with 7 bases between. The CDR3 loop is CAWSGIYEQYF. For the CDR3, the DNA is TGTGCCTGGAGCGGGATTTACGAGCAGTACTTC.

The V call is TRBV3-1 (or the pseudogene TRBV3-2), the J call TRBJ1-2; 10 nucleotides match TRBD1. Losses at the gene ends were 4 bases for V and 8 bases for J; bases not matched to a gene: 7. Germline loops: CDR1 LGHDT, CDR2 YNNKEL (reference sequence). This CDR3 is 14 amino acids long. Written as DNA, the CDR3 is TGTGCCAGCAGCCCCGACAGGGGGCATGGGGGCTACACCTTC. Encoded protein: CASSPDRGHGGYTF.

This clone was detected a few times. CDR3 in DNA: TGTGCCAGCAGCGTACGGGGGGCGGGGGCCAACGTCCTGACTTTC. Its protein is CASSVRGAGANVLTF. The gene calls are TRBV9 and TRBJ2-6, with D tentatively TRBD2 (7 bases). The V gene's germline CDR1 is SGDLS and CDR2 YYNGEE. The CDR3 spans 15 residues. Trimming removed 1 base at V and 4 bases at J, with 9 bases between.

The J gene is TRBJ1-1, the V gene TRBV6-6, with D possibly being TRBD1 (6 bases). V lost 8 bases and J lost 0, with 10 bases in between. The CDR3 sequence is 13 residues long. Germline CDR1 is MNHNY and CDR2 is SVGAGI (reference sequence). This CDR3 reads CASGRDMNTEAFF. The DNA of the CDR3 is TGTGCCAGCGGTAGGGACATGAACACTGAAGCTTTCTTT.

The rearrangement joins TRBV28 to TRBJ2-1, with no clear D. The CDR3 spans 16 residues. Deletions cut 6 bases from V and 0 bases from J, with 15 bases between. Germline V gene lookup returns CDR1 MDHEN and CDR2 SYDVKM. The CDR3 region has the DNA TGTGCCAGCAGCTTACCCCCTCCTAGCTCCTACAATGAGCAGTTCTTC. Residues: CASSLPPPSSYNEQFF.

V usage is TRBV24-1 and J usage is TRBJ2-2; no clear D. The CDR3 is 15 amino acids. Trimming removed 2 bases at V and 6 bases at J, with 12 bases between. The V gene's germline CDR1 is KGHDR and CDR2 SFDVKD. The CDR3 sequence is CATSDSASPPGELFF. For the CDR3, the DNA is TGTGCCACCAGTGATTCCGCAAGCCCCCCCGGGGAGCTGTTTTTT.

The J gene is TRBJ2-3, the V gene TRBV7-9, with D maybe TRBD2 (5 bases). Germline V lookup: CDR1 SEHNR, CDR2 FQNEAQ (reference sequence). Trimming removed 5 bases at V and 1 base at J, with 19 bases between. The CDR3 sequence is 17 residues long. DNA for the CDR3: TGTGCCAGCAGCGACGGCGGACTCCCCTTGGGCACAGATACGCAGTATTTT. It translates to CASSDGGLPLGTDTQYF.

The chain is built from TRBV14 and TRBJ1-2; 8 bases map to TRBD1. The V gene end was trimmed by 2 bases and the J gene end by 4 bases; junction bases not matched to a gene: 6. In germline, CDR1 is SGHDN, CDR2 FVKESK. This CDR3 is 15 amino acids long. CDR3 sequence (DNA): TGTGCCAGCAGCCAATCGACAGGGGCGGCCTATGGCTACACCTTC. Translated, it gives CASSQSTGAAYGYTF.

V is TRBV4-1 and J is TRBJ2-4; a possible D gene is TRBD2 (6 bases). The germline V and J ends were trimmed by 4 bases and 1 base, with 14 bases remaining between them. The germline V gene has CDR1 MGHRA and CDR2 YSYEKL. The CDR3 consists of 16 residues. In nucleotides, the CDR3 is TGCGCCAGCAGCCCGCCTGGAGGGCTGGCCAAAAACATTCAGTACTTC. It yields the protein CASSPPGGLAKNIQYF.

The J gene is TRBJ2-5, the V gene TRBV5-6; D is perhaps TRBD1 (6 bases). Trimming took 4 bases from V and 4 from J, leaving 17 bases between them. The CDR3 has 15 amino acids. Germline CDR1 and CDR2: SGHDT and YYEEEE. CDR3 nucleotides: TGTGCCAGCAGCGAAGGGACATCTCAAGTAGAGACCCAGTACTTC. Translated: CASSEGTSQVETQYF.

The CDR3 loop is CASSFGTSGRAKFTEQFF. The CDR3 DNA sequence: TGTGCCAGCAGTTTCGGGACTAGCGGGAGGGCCAAGTTCACTGAGCAGTTCTTC. The genes are TRBV6-2 or TRBV6-3 and TRBJ2-1; the match to TRBD2 covers 16 bases. The germline gives CDR1 MNHEY, CDR2 SVGEGT. Unmatched junction bases numbered 12, after V lost 4 bases and J lost 9 bases. CDR3 length: 18 amino acids.

This chain links TRBV3-1 (or the pseudogene TRBV3-2) with TRBJ2-2, with D perhaps TRBD1 (6 bases). The CDR3 totals 14 residues. The germline CDR1 and CDR2 sequences are LGHDT and YNNKEL (reference sequence). The V end lost 2 bases, the J end lost 7 bases, and 11 bases lay between the germline ends. The CDR3 loop is CASSQFRGSGELFF. CDR3 DNA sequence: TGTGCCAGCAGCCAATTCAGGGGTAGCGGGGAGCTGTTTTTT.

V gene TRBV7-2 combines with J gene TRBJ2-1; TRBD2 matches 8 bases. Trimming removed 1 base from V and 9 bases from J; junction bases left unmatched: 8. CDR1 SGHTA and CDR2 FQGNSA come from the germline V gene. This CDR3 comprises 15 residues. This CDR3 reads CASSLDGTSFGEQFF. The CDR3 nucleotides are TGTGCCAGCAGCTTAGACGGGACTAGTTTTGGTGAGCAGTTCTTC.

The rearrangement links TRBV11-2 to TRBJ1-5; maybe TRBD1 (6 bases). The CDR3 loop spans 15 amino acids. The germline CDR1 and CDR2 sequences are SGHAT and FQNNGV. Trimming took 1 base from V and 0 from J, leaving 7 bases between them. The CDR3, as DNA: TGTGCCAGCAGCTTAGGGACAGCTAGCAATCAGCCCCAGCATTTT. It codes for CASSLGTASNQPQHF.

This clone has more than one count but fewer than ten. This chain links TRBV3-1 (or the pseudogene TRBV3-2) with TRBJ1-6; weak D call: TRBD1 (6 bases). V dropped 4 bases and J dropped 10 bases, with 14 bases sitting between them. The CDR3 is 14 residues long. CDR1 LGHDT and CDR2 YNNKEL come from the germline V gene (reference sequence). CDR3 in DNA: TGTGCCAGCAGCCCTACAGGGAGAGGATCACCCCTCCACTTT. Translated: CASSPTGRGSPLHF.

This clone was observed a handful of times. The chain combines TRBV18 with TRBJ1-2; TRBD1 matches 7 bases. After removal of 6 bases from V and 8 bases from J, the junction contained 9 bases not matched to a gene. This CDR3 has 13 amino acids. Germline lookup yields CDR1 KGHSH and CDR2 LQKENI. This chain's CDR3 is CASSPDRVEGYTF. CDR3 coding DNA: TGTGCCAGCTCGCCCGACAGGGTAGAAGGCTACACCTTC.

The chain links TRBV28 to TRBJ2-7, with D perhaps matching TRBD1 (6 bases). CDR3 length equals 14 residues. Germline CDR1 MDHEN, CDR2 SYDVKM. V was pared by 5 bases and J by 0 bases, with 11 bases between. CDR3 DNA: TGTGCCAGCAGTACAACAGGGCCCTCCTACGAGCAGTACTTC. This encodes CASSTTGPSYEQYF. Variable domain in full (rest from reference TRBV28 and TRBJ2-7): DVKVTQSSRYLVKRTGEKVFLECVQDMDHENMFWYRQDPGLGLRLIYFSYDVKMKEKGDIPEGYSVSREKKERFSLILESASTNQTSMYLCASSTTGPSYEQYFGPGTRLTVT.

V and J are TRBV7-3 and TRBJ2-1; 7 bases line up with TRBD2. Germline values: CDR1 SGHTA, CDR2 FQGTGA. J was trimmed by 9 bases and V by 1 base; bases with no gene match: 6. The CDR3 totals 14 residues. CDR3 DNA sequence: TGTGCCAGCAGCTTAAATGGTGGCGGGAGTGAGCAGTTCTTC. Translation: CASSLNGGGSEQFF.

The CDR3 sequence: CASSSGGKAEAFF. CDR3 DNA sequence: TGTGCCAGCAGTTCAGGCGGGAAGGCTGAAGCTTTCTTT. The chain has TRBV5-4 and TRBJ1-1; D is unclear. The CDR3 is 13 amino acids. Deletions cut 5 bases from V and 6 bases from J, with 14 bases between. CDR1 is SGHNT and CDR2 is YYREEE in the germline V gene (reference sequence).